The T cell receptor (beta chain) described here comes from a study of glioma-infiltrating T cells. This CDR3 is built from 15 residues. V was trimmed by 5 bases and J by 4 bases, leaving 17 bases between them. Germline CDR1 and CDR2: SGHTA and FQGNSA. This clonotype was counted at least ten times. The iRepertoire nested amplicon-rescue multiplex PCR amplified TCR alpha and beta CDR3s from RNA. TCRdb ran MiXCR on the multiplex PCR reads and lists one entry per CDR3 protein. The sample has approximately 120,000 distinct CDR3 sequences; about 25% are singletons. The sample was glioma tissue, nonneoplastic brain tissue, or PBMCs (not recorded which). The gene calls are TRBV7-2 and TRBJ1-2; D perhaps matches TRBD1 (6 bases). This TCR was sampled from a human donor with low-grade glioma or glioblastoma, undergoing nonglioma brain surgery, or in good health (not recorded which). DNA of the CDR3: TGTGCCAGCAGCCCGGAAGGGGGGAGGAGCTATGGCTACACCTTC. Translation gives CASSPEGGRSYGYTF.